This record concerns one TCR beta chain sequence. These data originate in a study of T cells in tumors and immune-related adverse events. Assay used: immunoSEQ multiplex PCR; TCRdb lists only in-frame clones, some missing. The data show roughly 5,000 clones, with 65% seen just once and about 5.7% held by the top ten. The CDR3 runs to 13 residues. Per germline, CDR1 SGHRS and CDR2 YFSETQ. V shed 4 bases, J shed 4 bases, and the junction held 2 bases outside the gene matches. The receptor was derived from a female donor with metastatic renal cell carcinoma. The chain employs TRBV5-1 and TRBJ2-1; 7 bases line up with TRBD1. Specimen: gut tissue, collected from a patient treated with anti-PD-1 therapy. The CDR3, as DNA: TGCGCCAGCAGCGTGACAGGGTACAATGAGCAGTTCTTC. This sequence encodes CASSVTGYNEQFF.